The rows below give T cell receptor beta chains drawn from one sample of a study of breast tumors, draining lymph nodes, adjacent tissues. Using its own MiXCR run on the multiplex PCR reads, TCRdb lists one record per CDR3 protein. The repertoire includes 65,000 to 80,000 distinct CDR3 sequences, approximately 19% of them detected once, and 2% to 3% sits in the top ten. Sample: axillary lymph node tissue. These receptor sequences come from a female donor with breast cancer. Some clones in this sample may be carry-over from other donors' samples. Both conserved end residues are part of each CDR3. D genes are given only for firm matches. The size of a clone is reported for some rows only, either as once, few or many, or as a class for expanded clones.

v_gene	abundance	d_gene	j_gene	CDR3aa	CDR3nt
TRBV2	many	TRBD2	TRBJ2-1	CASSEGSGLTDNEQFF	TGTGCCAGCAGTGAAGGTAGCGGGTTAACTGACAATGAGCAGTTCTTC
TRBV19	many	.	TRBJ1-5	CASGTSVLGAQHF	TGTGCCAGTGGAACCTCCGTATTAGGAGCCCAGCATTTT
TRBV2	many	.	TRBJ2-3	CASSGAGDTQYF	TGTGCCAGCAGTGGAGCGGGAGATACGCAGTATTTT
TRBV6-6	many	.	TRBJ1-2	CASSTVGGDYGYTF	TGTGCCAGCAGTACTGTCGGGGGGGACTATGGCTACACCTTC
TRBV5-1	many	TRBD2	TRBJ2-3	CASRPGVSGSTDTQYF	TGCGCCAGCAGGCCCGGTGTTAGCGGGAGCACAGATACGCAGTATTTT
TRBV28	.	TRBD1	TRBJ2-5	CASRRTGSETQYF	TGTGCCAGCAGAAGGACAGGGTCGGAGACCCAGTACTTC
TRBV4-3	.	.	TRBJ2-3	CASSQQMGENRYAVF	TGCGCCAGCAGCCAACAGATGGGGGAGAACAGATACGCAGTATTT
TRBV25-1	many	.	TRBJ1-2	CASSELVDLTF	TGTGCCAGCAGTGAACTAGTGGATCTCACCTTC
TRBV4-3	many	.	TRBJ2-7	CASSHRDTGPHEQYF	TGCGCCAGCAGCCACCGGGACACTGGTCCGCACGAGCAGTACTTC
TRBV20-1	many	TRBD1	TRBJ1-4	CSARGTGANEKLFF	TGCAGTGCTAGGGGGACAGGAGCTAATGAAAAACTGTTTTTT
TRBV25-1	many	TRBD2	TRBJ2-7	CASSDQVAGGGAYEQYF	TGTGCCAGCAGTGATCAGGTAGCGGGAGGGGGGGCTTACGAGCAGTACTTC
TRBV6-2/TRBV6-3	few	.	TRBJ2-1	CASSYDHSRNEQFF	TGTGCCAGCAGTTATGATCATAGCCGCAATGAGCAGTTCTTC
TRBV20-1	.	.	TRBJ2-1	CSAYPPGQGRNERFF	TGCAGTGCTTATCCCCCGGGCCAGGGGCGGAATGAGCGGTTCTTC
TRBV7-9	.	.	TRBJ2-5	CAGSLAETQYF	TGTGCCGGCAGCTTAGCTGAGACCCAGTACTTC
TRBV30	.	.	TRBJ2-7	CAWSRTVWPYEQYF	TGTGCCTGGAGCCGGACAGTTTGGCCCTACGAGCAGTACTTC
TRBV6-2/TRBV6-3	many	TRBD2	TRBJ2-7	CASSPRGLADTKQYF	TGTGCCAGCAGCCCCCGGGGACTAGCGGATACGAAGCAGTACTTC
TRBV4-3	many	TRBD2	TRBJ2-3	CASSQNPPTSGRTDTQYF	TGCGCCAGCAGCCAAAATCCCCCGACTAGCGGGCGGACAGATACGCAGTATTTT
TRBV29-1	many	.	TRBJ2-2	CSVEVSISGELFF	TGCAGCGTTGAAGTATCCATATCCGGGGAGCTGTTTTTT
TRBV5-1	.	TRBD2	TRBJ2-5	CASSSRTSGRAEETQYF	TGCGCCAGCAGCTCTAGGACTAGCGGGAGGGCAGAGGAGACCCAGTACTTC
TRBV12-3/TRBV12-4	many	.	TRBJ2-1	CASSLSGNEQFF	TGTGCCAGCAGTTTGTCGGGGAATGAGCAGTTCTTC
TRBV5-1	many	.	TRBJ2-7	CASSLEAPYEQYF	TGCGCCAGCAGCTTGGAGGCCCCCTACGAGCAGTACTTC
TRBV7-3	many	.	TRBJ2-1	CASSLSSENYNEQFF	TGTGCCAGCAGCTTATCGTCAGAGAACTACAATGAGCAGTTCTTC
TRBV5-1	many	.	TRBJ2-7	CASSLASVRSYEQYF	TGCGCCAGCAGCTTGGCCTCGGTCAGGTCCTACGAGCAGTACTTC
TRBV20-1	.	.	TRBJ1-4	CSARDLARGIEKLFF	TGCAGTGCTAGAGATCTCGCCAGGGGCATTGAAAAACTGTTTTTT
TRBV20-1	.	.	TRBJ1-5	CSARAGAGNQPQHF	TGCAGTGCTAGAGCCGGGGCGGGAAATCAGCCCCAGCATTTT
TRBV6-2/TRBV6-3	many	TRBD2	TRBJ2-7	CASSWAGGVLSYEQYF	TGTGCCAGCAGTTGGGCGGGAGGGGTGCTTTCCTACGAGCAGTACTTC